This T cell receptor beta chain emerged from a study of long-term antiretroviral therapy in people with HIV. Study-level background: There is a gap of about a decade between the earliest samples and the later 2015 immediate-ART recommendation. Notes on the study in general: Blood collection from the mid-2000s to the late 2010s possibly occurred under older ART regimens. ART adherence, viral resistance and therapy changes were undocumented. The data indicate that diversity increased after ART but remained below transplant donor controls.

As to this clone: Its antigen remains unidentified.

The immunoSEQ assay was v3.0, run at survey level. Clones were sequenced by immunoSEQ multiplex PCR, and TCRdb holds only the in-frame ones, with some missing. There are around 15,000 clones in the sample; just over 75% occur only once, and about 22% lies in the top ten. Source: unsorted PBMCs, taken 2.1 years after starting antiretroviral therapy. The source of this sequence is a man between 35 and 55 years old with HIV.

CDR3 DNA sequence: TGTGCCAGCAGTTACGGGGGTATGGACACTGAAGCTTTCTTT. Protein product: CASSYGGMDTEAFF. V is TRBV6-6 and J is TRBJ1-1; D is perhaps TRBD1 (5 bases). Germline V CDR1 and CDR2: MNHNY, SVGAGI (reference sequence). V was cut by 2 bases and J by 3 bases, with 10 bases left in between. The CDR3 spans 14 residues.